The present T cell receptor (beta chain) was sequenced within a study of cytomegalovirus exposure and HLA in healthy donors. In germline, CDR1 is MGHDK, CDR2 SYGVNS. V was clipped by 3 bases and J by 5 bases; unmatched bases: 5. The CDR3 has 14 residues. This clone was seen only once. Its specificity is not known. The protocol was immunoSEQ multiplex PCR, while the TCRdb copy is restricted to in-frame clones and leaves out a portion. The sample yields about 130,000 clones, approximately 88% seen once. Study-wide results and caveats: Cytomegalovirus status was reportedly diagnosed by the classifier with high sensitivity and specificity. Subsequent analysis showed first-cohort TCR clusters tending to co-occur in over a hundred validation repertoires. The investigators catalogued some 160 TCR beta chains as cytomegalovirus-associated.

The TCR comes from a woman aged 18 to 35 in good health and CMV-seronegative. Sequencing was performed on PBMCs. The rearrangement joins TRBV25-1 to TRBJ1-1; 8 nucleotides match TRBD1. This chain's CDR3 is CASSDHNRGTEAFF. As DNA, the CDR3 is TGTGCCAGCAGTGACCACAACAGGGGGACTGAAGCTTTCTTT.